This entry features one TCR beta chain sequence. Its target is not known. This entry is derived from a study of shared clonotypes between healthy human individuals. Across the study: The cohort had a couple of women and a few men, ages 18 to 49. Plates per donor: three CD4 naive, three CD4 memory, two CD8 naive, one CD8 memory. Study outcomes and limitations: There were few donors, and this limited the genetic and exposure-history diversity represented.

Naive-designated CD8 cells lacked CD45RO, were positively enriched for CCR7, and omitted terminally differentiated effector memory CD45RA+ cells. The donors were all Caucasian adults (living in Nashville, Tennessee). Profiling relied on immunoSEQ multiplex PCR, and the TCRdb table lists in-frame clones only, not all of them. The sample carries about 2.1 million clones, approximately 94% recorded once. The CDR3 covers 14 residues. The germline gives CDR1 SGHTA, CDR2 FQGTGA. Trimming at V came to 5 bases and at J to 6 bases, leaving 4 bases not matched to a gene. J is TRBJ2-4 and V is TRBV7-3, with TRBD2 matching 10 bases. The clonotype was recovered from a man between 18 and 35 years old in good health. Some clones in this sample may be carry-over from other donors' samples. Sequencing was carried out using naive CD8+ T cells from PBMCs. CDR3: CASSARTSGNIQYF. The CDR3 DNA sequence: TGTGCCAGCAGCGCCCGGACTAGCGGAAACATTCAGTACTTC.